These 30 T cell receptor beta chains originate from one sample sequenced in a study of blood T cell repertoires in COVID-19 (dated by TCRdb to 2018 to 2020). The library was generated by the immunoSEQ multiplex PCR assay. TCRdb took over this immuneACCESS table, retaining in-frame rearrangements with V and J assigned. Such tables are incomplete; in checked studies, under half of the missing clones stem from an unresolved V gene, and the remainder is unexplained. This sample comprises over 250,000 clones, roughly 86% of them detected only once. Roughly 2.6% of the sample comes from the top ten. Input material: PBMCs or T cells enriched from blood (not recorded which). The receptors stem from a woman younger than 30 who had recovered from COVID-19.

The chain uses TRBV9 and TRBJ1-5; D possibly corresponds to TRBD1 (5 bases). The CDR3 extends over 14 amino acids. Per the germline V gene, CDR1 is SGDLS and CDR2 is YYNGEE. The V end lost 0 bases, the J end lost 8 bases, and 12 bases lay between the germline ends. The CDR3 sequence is CASSVGGGREPQHF. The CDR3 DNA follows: TGTGCCAGCAGCGTAGGGGGGGGAAGGGAGCCCCAGCATTTT.

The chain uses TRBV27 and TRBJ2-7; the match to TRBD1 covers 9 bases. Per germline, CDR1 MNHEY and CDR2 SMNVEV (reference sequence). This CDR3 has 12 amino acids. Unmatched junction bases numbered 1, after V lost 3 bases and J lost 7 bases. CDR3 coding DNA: TGTGCCAGCAGTTTGGGACAGGGTGAGCAGTACTTC. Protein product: CASSLGQGEQYF.

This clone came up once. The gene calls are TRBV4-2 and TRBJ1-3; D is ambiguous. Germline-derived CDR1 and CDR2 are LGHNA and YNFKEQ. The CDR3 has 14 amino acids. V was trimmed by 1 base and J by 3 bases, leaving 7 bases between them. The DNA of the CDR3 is TGTGCCAGCAGCCAAGGCGCGAATGGAAACACCATATATTTT. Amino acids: CASSQGANGNTIYF.

DNA of the CDR3: TGTGCCAGCAGCGTAGGGACAGGGATTAACACCGGGGAGCTGTTTTTT. It is translated as CASSVGTGINTGELFF. The rearrangement links TRBV11-1 to TRBJ2-2; TRBD1 matches at 9 bases. This CDR3 region has 16 residues. With 5 bases clipped from V and 2 bases from J, the junction kept 6 bases outside the gene matches. The germline V gene encodes CDR1 SGHAT and CDR2 FQDESV (reference sequence).

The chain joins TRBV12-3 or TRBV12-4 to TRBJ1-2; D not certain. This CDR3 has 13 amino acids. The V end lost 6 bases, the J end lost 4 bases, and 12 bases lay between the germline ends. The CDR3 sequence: CASSPGSTYGYTF. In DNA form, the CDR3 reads TGTGCCAGCAGCCCCGGGAGCACCTATGGCTACACCTTC.

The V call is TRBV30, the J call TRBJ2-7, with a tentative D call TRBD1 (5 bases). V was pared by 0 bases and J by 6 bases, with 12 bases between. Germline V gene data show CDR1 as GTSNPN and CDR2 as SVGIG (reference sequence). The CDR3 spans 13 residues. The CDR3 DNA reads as TGTGCCTGGAGTGTCTCCAGGGTGGGCGAGCAGTACTTC. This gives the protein CAWSVSRVGEQYF.

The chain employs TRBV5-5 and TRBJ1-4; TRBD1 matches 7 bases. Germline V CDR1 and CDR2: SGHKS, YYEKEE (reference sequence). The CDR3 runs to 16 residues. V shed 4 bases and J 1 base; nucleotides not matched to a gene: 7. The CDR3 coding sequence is TGTGCCAGCAGCGCGATTTACAGGGGAACTAATGAAAAACTGTTTTTT. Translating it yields CASSAIYRGTNEKLFF.

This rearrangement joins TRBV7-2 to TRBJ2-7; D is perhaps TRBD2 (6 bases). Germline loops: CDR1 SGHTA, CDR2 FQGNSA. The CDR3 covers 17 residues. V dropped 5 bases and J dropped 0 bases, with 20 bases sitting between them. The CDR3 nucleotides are TGTGCCAGCAGCGGGGGGATCGGGACGGATTACTCCTACGAGCAGTACTTC. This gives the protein CASSGGIGTDYSYEQYF.

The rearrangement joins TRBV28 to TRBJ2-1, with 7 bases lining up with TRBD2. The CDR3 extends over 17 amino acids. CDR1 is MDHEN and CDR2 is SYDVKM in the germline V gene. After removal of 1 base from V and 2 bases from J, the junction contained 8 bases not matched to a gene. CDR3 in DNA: TGTGCCAGCAGTTTATCTCTGCGGGAGCTAACCTACAATGAGCAGTTCTTC. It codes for CASSLSLRELTYNEQFF.

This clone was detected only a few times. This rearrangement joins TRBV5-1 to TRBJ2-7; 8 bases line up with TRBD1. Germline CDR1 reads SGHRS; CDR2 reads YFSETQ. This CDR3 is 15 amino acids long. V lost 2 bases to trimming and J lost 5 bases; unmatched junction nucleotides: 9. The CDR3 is CASSFWSGGENEQYF. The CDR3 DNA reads TGCGCCAGCAGCTTTTGGTCAGGGGGCGAAAACGAGCAGTACTTC.

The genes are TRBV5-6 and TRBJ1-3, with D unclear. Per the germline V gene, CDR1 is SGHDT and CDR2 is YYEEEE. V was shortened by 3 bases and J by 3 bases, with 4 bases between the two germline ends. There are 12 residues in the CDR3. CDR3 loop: CASSYFGNTIYF. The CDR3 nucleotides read TGTGCCAGCAGCTACTTTGGAAACACCATATATTTT.

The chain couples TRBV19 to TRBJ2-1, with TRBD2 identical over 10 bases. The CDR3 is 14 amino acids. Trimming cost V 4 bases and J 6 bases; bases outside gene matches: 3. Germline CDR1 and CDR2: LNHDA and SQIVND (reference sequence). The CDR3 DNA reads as TGTGCCAGTAGTAGTACTAGCGGGGTCAATGAGCAGTTCTTC. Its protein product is CASSSTSGVNEQFF.

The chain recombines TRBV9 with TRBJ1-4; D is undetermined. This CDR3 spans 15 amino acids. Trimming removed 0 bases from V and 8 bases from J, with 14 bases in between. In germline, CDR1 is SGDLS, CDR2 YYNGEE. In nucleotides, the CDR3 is TGTGCCAGCAGCGTAGACGAAGGGAGGAACGAAAAACTGTTTTTT. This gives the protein CASSVDEGRNEKLFF.

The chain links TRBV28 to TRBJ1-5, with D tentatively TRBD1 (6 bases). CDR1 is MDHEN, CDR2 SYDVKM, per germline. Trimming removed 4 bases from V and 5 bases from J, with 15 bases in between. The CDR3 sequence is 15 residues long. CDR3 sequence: CASSSPRDTYQPQHF. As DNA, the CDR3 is TGTGCCAGCAGTTCTCCCCGGGACACCTATCAGCCCCAGCATTTT. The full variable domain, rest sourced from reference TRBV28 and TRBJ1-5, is DVKVTQSSRYLVKRTGEKVFLECVQDMDHENMFWYRQDPGLGLRLIYFSYDVKMKEKGDIPEGYSVSREKKERFSLILESASTNQTSMYLCASSSPRDTYQPQHFGDGTRLSIL.

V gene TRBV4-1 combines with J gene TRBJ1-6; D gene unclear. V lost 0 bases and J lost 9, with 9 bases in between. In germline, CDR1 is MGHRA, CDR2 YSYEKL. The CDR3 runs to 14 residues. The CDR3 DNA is TGCGCCAGCAGCCAAGAACCGAGTAGTTCACCCCTCCACTTT. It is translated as CASSQEPSSSPLHF.

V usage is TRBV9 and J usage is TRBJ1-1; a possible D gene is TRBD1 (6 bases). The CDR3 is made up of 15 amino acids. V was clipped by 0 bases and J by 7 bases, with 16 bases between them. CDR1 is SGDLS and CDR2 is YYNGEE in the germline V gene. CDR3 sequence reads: CASSVAGGRLGEAFF. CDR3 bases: TGTGCCAGCAGCGTAGCGGGGGGGCGTCTCGGTGAAGCTTTCTTT.

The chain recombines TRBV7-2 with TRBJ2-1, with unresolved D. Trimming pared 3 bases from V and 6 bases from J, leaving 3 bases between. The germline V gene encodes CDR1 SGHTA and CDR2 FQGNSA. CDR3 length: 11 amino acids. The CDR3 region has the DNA TGTGCCAGCAGCTTCCGCAATGAGCAGTTCTTC. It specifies CASSFRNEQFF.

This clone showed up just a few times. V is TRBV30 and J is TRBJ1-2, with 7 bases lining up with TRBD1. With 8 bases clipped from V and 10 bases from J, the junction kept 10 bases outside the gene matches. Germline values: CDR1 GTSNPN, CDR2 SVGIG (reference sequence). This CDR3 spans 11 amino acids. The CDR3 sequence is CAILPGQFYTF. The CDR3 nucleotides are TGTGCCATTCTCCCGGGACAGTTCTACACCTTC.

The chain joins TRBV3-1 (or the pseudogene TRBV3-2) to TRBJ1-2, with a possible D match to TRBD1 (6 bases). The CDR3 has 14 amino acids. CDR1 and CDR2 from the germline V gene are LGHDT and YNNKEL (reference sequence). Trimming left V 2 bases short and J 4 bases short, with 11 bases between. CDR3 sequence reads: CASSQNRAGYGYTF. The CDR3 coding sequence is TGTGCCAGCAGCCAAAACAGGGCGGGCTATGGCTACACCTTC.

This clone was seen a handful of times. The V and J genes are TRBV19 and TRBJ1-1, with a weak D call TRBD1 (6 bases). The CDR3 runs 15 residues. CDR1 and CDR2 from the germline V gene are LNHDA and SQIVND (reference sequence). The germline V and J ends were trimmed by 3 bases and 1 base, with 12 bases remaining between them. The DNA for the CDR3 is TGTGCCAGTAGTATCTCAGCAGGGGCGAACACTGAAGCTTTCTTT. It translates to CASSISAGANTEAFF.

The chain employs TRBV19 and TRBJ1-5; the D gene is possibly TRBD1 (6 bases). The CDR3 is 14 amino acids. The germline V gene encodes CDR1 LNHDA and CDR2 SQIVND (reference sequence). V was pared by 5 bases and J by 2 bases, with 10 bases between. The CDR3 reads CASSAHRGNQPQHF. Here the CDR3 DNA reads TGTGCCAGTAGTGCCCACAGGGGCAATCAGCCCCAGCATTTT.

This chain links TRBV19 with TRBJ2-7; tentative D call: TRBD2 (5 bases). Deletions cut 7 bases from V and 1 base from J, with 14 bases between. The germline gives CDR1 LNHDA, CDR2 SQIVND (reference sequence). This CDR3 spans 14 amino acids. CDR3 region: CASKNRAESYEQYF. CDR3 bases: TGTGCCAGTAAAAATCGAGCGGAGTCCTACGAGCAGTACTTC. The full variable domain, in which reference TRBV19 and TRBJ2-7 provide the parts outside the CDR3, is DGGITQSPKYLFRKEGQNVTLSCEQNLNHDAMYWYRQDPGQGLRLIYYSQIVNDFQKGDIAEGYSVSREKKESFPLTVTSAQKNPTAFYLCASKNRAESYEQYFGPGTRLTVT.

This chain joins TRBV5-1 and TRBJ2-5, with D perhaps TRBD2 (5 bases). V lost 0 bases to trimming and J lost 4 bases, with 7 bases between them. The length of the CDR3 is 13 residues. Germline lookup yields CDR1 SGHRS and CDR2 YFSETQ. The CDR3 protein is CASSLAGRETQYF. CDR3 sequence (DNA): TGCGCCAGCAGCTTGGCTGGGAGAGAGACCCAGTACTTC.

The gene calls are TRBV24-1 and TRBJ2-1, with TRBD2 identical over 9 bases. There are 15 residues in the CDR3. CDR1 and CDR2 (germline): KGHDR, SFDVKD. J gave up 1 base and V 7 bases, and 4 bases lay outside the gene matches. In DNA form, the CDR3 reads TGTGCCACCAGCGGCGGGAGGGTGTCCTACAATGAGCAGTTCTTC. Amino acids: CATSGGRVSYNEQFF.

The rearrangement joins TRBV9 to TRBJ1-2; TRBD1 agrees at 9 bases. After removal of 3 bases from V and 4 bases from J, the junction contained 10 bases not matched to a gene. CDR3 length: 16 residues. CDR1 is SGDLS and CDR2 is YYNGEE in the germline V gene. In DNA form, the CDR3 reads TGTGCCAGCAGCGCCGGACAGGGGCCGTACCTCTATGGCTACACCTTC. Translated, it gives CASSAGQGPYLYGYTF.

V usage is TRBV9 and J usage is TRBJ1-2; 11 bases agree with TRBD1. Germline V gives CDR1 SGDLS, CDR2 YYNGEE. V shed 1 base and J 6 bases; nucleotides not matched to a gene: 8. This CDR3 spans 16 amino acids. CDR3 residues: CASSVTMRGQGDGYTF. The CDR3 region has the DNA TGTGCCAGCAGCGTAACCATGCGGGGACAGGGGGATGGCTACACCTTC.

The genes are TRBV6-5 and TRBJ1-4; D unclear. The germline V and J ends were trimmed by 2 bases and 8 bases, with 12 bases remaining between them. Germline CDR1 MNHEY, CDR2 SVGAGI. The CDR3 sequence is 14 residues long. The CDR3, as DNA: TGTGCCAGCAGTTACGCCGTTTCCGGGGAAAAACTGTTTTTT. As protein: CASSYAVSGEKLFF.

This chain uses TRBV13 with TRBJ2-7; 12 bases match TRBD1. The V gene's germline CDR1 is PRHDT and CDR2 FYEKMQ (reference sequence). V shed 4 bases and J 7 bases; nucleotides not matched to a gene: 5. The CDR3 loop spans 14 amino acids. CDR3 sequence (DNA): TGTGCCAGCAGCTCACCGGGACAGGGGGCAGAGCAGTACTTC. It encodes CASSSPGQGAEQYF. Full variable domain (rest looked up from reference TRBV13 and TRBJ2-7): AAGVIQSPRHLIKEKRETATLKCYPIPRHDTVYWYQQGPGQDPQFLISFYEKMQSDKGSIPDRFSAQQFSDYHSELNMSSLELGDSALYFCASSSPGQGAEQYFGPGTRLTVT.

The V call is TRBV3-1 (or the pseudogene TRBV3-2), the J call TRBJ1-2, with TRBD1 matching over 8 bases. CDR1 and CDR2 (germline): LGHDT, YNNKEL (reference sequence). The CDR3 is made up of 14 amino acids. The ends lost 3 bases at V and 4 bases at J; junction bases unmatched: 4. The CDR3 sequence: CASSHEDRVYGYTF. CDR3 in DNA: TGTGCCAGCAGCCACGAGGACAGGGTCTATGGCTACACCTTC.

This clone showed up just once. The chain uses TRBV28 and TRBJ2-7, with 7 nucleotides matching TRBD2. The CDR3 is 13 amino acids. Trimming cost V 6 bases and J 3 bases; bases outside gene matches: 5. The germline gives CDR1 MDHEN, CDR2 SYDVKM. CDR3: CASRGAGLYEQYF. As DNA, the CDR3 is TGTGCCAGCAGAGGAGCGGGGCTCTACGAGCAGTACTTC.